These T cell receptor beta chains were read from a single sample in a study of glioma-infiltrating T cells. MiXCR, applied by TCRdb to the multiplex PCR reads, yields one record per CDR3 protein. The sample lists roughly 350,000 distinct CDR3 sequences, 35% to 45% occurring once. Sequenced sample: glioma tissue, nonneoplastic brain tissue, or PBMCs (not recorded which). These receptors came from a human donor with low-grade glioma or glioblastoma, undergoing nonglioma brain surgery, or in good health (not recorded which). The conserved cysteine and the conserved F or W are not part of the CDR3 here.

TRBV7-6	ASSLKGVMNTEAF
TRBV20-1	SARVGRRRETQY
TRBV6-2/TRBV6-3	ASRPRLAFSYEQY
TRBV4-1	ASSQSLRGGEQH
TRBV6-5	ASSYSGQPGEQF
TRBV11-3	ASSADLNTGELF
TRBV2	ASSQGTSGPRETQY
TRBV28	ASSSPWGANYGYT
TRBV7-3	ASSPSRVDGGEQF
TRBV4-2	ASSQVPGLSYNEQF
TRBV4-2	ASSQEGLVTTYEQY
TRBV15	AIRTSGANTGELF
TRBV7-3	ASSLVGDNEQF
TRBV27	ARSLSQGGNQPQH
TRBV6-2/TRBV6-3	ASSYFGQGGDERY
TRBV19	ASTQRGLPLH
TRBV4-1	ASSRQGRDEQY
TRBV19	ASSTSGTAYEQY
TRBV10-3	ASEQGLETEAF
TRBV6-1	ASSSARNPGQGAYNEQF
TRBV19	ASSIWGITEAF
TRBV7-2	ASSLEWYEQF
TRBV27	TSRTASGISYNEQF